This T cell receptor beta chain comes out of a study of radiotherapy plus CTLA-4 blockade in lung cancer. Findings and limits, study-wide: Tumor-origin TCR clones grew in blood after radiotherapy plus ipilimumab. Early clonal dynamics of blood T cells, together with interferon-beta, were reported as the best response predictor.

With 5 bases removed from V and 0 bases from J, the gap between germline ends came to 13 bases. Germline CDR1 and CDR2: SEHNR and FQNEAQ (reference sequence). CDR3 length equals 16 residues. About this clone itself: The antigen is undetermined.

The assay was immunoSEQ multiplex PCR, and TCRdb's table has in-frame clones only and misses some. This sample carries around 44,000 clones, 75% to 90% of them seen once, and the ten largest clones take around 17%. This TCR came from a human donor with non-small cell lung cancer that progressed on radiotherapy plus ipilimumab. Some clones in this sample may be carry-over from other donors' samples. The V call is TRBV7-9, the J call TRBJ2-2; D is ambiguous. The source material was peripheral blood, sampled from a patient treated with radiotherapy plus ipilimumab. Here the CDR3 reads CASSTRSYSNTGELFF. Here the CDR3 DNA reads TGTGCCAGCAGCACCAGGTCATACTCGAACACCGGGGAGCTGTTTTTT.